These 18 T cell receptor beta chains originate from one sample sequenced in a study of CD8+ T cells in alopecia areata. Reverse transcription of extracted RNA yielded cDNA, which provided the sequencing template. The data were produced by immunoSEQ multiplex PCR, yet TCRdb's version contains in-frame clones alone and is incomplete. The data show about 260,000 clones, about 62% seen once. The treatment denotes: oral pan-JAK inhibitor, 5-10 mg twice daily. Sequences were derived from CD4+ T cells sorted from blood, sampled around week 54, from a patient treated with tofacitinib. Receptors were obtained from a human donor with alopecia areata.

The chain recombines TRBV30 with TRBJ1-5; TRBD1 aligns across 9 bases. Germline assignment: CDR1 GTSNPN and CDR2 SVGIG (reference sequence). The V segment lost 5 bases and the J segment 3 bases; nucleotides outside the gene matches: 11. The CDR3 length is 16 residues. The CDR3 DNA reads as TGTGCCTGGGCGCGGCCGGGACAGGGCTACAATCAGCCCCAGCATTTT. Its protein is CAWARPGQGYNQPQHF.

CDR3 bases: TGTGCCTGGAGTGTACAGCCGCAGTATTTT. It encodes CAWSVQPQYF. The J gene is TRBJ2-3, the V gene TRBV30; D remains unclear. The germline V gene encodes CDR1 GTSNPN and CDR2 SVGIG (reference sequence). The CDR3 sequence is 10 residues long. Trimming took off 0 bases at V and 10 bases at J, with 5 bases between the two ends. Supplemented by reference TRBV30 and TRBJ2-3, the full variable domain reads SQTIHQWPATLVQPVGSPLSLECTVEGTSNPNLYWYRQAAGRGLQLLFYSVGIGQISSEVPQNLSASRPQDRQFILSSKKLLLSDSGFYLCAWSVQPQYFGPGTRLTVL.

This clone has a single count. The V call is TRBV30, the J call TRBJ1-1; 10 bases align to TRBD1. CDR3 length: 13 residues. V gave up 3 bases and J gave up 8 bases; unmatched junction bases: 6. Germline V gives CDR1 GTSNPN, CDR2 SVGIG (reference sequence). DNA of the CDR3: TGTGCCTGGAGGAGACAGGGGGCAGGAGAAGCTTTCTTT. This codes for CAWRRQGAGEAFF.

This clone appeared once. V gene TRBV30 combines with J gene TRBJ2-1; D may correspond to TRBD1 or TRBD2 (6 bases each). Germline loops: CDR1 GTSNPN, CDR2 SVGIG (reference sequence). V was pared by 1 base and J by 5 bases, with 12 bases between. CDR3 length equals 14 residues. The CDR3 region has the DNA TGTGCCTGGAGTGGGGAGGACAGTCACAATGAGCAGTTCTTC. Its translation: CAWSGEDSHNEQFF.

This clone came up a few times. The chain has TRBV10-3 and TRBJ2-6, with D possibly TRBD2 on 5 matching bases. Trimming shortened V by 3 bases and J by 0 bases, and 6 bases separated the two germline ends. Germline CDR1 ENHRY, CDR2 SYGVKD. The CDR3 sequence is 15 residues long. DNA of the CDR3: TGTGCCATCAGTGACGGGAACTCTGGGGCCAACGTCCTGACTTTC. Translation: CAISDGNSGANVLTF.

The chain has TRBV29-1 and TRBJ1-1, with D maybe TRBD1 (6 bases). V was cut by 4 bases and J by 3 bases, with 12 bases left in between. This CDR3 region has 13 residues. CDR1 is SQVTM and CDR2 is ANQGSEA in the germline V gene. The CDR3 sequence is CSVVGGRDTEAFF. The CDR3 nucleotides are TGCAGCGTTGTCGGGGGCCGCGACACTGAAGCTTTCTTT.

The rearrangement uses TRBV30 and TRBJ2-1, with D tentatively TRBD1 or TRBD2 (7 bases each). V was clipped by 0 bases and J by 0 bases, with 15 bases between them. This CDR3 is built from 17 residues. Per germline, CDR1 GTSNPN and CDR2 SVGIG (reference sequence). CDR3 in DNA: TGTGCCTGGAGTGTTTTTCGGGGGGACAGCTCCTACAATGAGCAGTTCTTC. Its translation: CAWSVFRGDSSYNEQFF.

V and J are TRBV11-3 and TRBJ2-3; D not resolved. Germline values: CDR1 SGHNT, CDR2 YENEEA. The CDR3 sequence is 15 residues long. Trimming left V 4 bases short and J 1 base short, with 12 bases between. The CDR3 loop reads CASSSGVGGTDTQYF. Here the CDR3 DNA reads TGTGCCAGCAGCTCCGGTGTAGGTGGCACAGATACGCAGTATTTT.

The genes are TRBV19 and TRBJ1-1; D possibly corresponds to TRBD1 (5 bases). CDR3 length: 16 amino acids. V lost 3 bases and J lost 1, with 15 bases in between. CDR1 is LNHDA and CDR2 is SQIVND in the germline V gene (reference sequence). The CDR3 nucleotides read TGTGCCAGTAGTATGGGGCCCTTTCGGGGGAACACTGAAGCTTTCTTT. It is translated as CASSMGPFRGNTEAFF. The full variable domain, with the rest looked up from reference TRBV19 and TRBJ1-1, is DGGITQSPKYLFRKEGQNVTLSCEQNLNHDAMYWYRQDPGQGLRLIYYSQIVNDFQKGDIAEGYSVSREKKESFPLTVTSAQKNPTAFYLCASSMGPFRGNTEAFFGQGTRLTVV.

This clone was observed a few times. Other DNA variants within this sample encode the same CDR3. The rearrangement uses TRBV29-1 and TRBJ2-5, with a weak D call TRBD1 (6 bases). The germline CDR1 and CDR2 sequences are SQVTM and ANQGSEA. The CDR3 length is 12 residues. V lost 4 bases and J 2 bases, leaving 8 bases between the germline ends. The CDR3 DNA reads TGCAGCGTTGGGACAGCACAAGAGACCCAGTACTTC. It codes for CSVGTAQETQYF.

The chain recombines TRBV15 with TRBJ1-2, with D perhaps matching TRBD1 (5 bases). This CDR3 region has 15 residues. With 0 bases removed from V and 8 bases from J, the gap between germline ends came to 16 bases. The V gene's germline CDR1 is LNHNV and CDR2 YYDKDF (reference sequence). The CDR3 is CATSRDPGLTGGYTF. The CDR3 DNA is TGTGCCACCAGCAGAGATCCAGGGTTAACTGGCGGCTACACCTTC.

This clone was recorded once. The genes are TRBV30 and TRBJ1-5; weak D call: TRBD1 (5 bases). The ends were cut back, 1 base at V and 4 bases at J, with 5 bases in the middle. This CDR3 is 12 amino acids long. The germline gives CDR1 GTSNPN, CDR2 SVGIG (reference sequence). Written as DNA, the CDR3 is TGTGCCTGGAGTGGGGGGAATCAGCCCCAGCATTTT. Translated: CAWSGGNQPQHF.

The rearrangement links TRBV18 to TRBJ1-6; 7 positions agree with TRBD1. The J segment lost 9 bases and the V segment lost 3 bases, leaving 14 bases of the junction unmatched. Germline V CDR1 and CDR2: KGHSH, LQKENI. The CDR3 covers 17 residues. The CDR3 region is CASSPINKQGLGSPLHF. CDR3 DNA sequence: TGTGCCAGCTCACCGATTAACAAACAGGGGCTCGGTTCACCCCTCCACTTT.

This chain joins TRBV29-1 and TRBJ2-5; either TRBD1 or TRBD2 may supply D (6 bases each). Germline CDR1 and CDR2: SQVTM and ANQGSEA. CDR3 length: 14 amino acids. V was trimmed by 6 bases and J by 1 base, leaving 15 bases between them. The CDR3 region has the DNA TGCAGCGTGCGTGGGGGGCTCGGCCAAGAGACCCAGTACTTC. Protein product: CSVRGGLGQETQYF.

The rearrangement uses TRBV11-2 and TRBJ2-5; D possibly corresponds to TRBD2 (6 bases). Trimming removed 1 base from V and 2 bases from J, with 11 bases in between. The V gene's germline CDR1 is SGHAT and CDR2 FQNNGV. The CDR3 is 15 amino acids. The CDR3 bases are TGTGCCAGCAGCTTAGTACGGGGAGGACAAGAGACCCAGTACTTC. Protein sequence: CASSLVRGGQETQYF.

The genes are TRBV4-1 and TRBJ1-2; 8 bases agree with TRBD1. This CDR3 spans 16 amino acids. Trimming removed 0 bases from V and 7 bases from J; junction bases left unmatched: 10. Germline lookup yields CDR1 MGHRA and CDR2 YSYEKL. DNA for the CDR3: TGCGCCAGCAGCCAAGATCTCGCCAGGGGGCACGGTGGCTACACCTTC. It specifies CASSQDLARGHGGYTF.

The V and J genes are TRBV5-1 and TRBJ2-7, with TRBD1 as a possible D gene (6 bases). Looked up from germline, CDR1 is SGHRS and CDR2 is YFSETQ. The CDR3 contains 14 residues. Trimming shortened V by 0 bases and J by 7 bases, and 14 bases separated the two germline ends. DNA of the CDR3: TGCGCCAGCAGCTTGGAGGGACACCAGGTAGAGCAGTACTTC. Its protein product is CASSLEGHQVEQYF. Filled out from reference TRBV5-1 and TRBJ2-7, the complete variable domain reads KAGVTQTPRYLIKTRGQQVTLSCSPISGHRSVSWYQQTPGQGLQFLFEYFSETQRNKGNFPGRFSGRQFSNSRSEMNVSTLELGDSALYLCASSLEGHQVEQYFGPGTRLTVT.

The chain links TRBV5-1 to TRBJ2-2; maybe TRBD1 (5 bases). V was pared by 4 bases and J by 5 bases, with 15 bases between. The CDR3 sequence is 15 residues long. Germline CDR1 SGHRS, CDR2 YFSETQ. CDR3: CASSRDSTVTGELFF. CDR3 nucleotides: TGCGCCAGCAGCCGCGACAGCACGGTGACCGGGGAGCTGTTTTTT.